Presented here are 19 T cell receptor beta chains from one specimen sequenced in a study of blood T cell repertoires in COVID-19. Sequencing was performed with immunoSEQ multiplex PCR; in TCRdb, only in-frame clones are kept and a portion is missing. Of hundreds of thousands of clones listed, about 87% were seen once; the top ten hold about a tenth. Source material: peripheral blood. Receptors were obtained from a woman between 70 and 85 years old with COVID-19, enrolled during active disease.

This clone was detected only once. The chain recombines TRBV5-6 with TRBJ2-3; 7 bases are a match to TRBD2. Germline trimming cut 1 base from V and 3 bases from J; bases unmatched to any gene: 5. CDR1 and CDR2 from the germline V gene are SGHDT and YYEEEE. This CDR3 spans 15 amino acids. The CDR3 sequence is CASSLFRGSTDTQYF. The DNA for the CDR3 is TGTGCCAGCAGCTTGTTTCGCGGGAGTACAGATACGCAGTATTTT.

The chain is built from TRBV3-1 (or the pseudogene TRBV3-2) and TRBJ2-7; 8 positions match TRBD1. V shed 6 bases and J 6 bases; nucleotides not matched to a gene: 10. The CDR3 is 14 residues long. CDR1 is LGHDT, CDR2 YNNKEL, per germline (reference sequence). CDR3 sequence reads: CASSPDRASSEQYF. In DNA, the CDR3 is TGTGCCAGCAGTCCGGACAGGGCGTCGAGCGAGCAGTACTTC.

The chain combines TRBV5-1 with TRBJ2-5, with TRBD1 as a possible D gene (5 bases). This CDR3 has 15 residues. The V and J ends lost 1 base and 0 bases respectively, with 10 bases between them. The germline CDR1 and CDR2 sequences are SGHRS and YFSETQ. DNA for the CDR3: TGCGCCAGCAGCTTGTCAGGGCTGTACCAAGAGACCCAGTACTTC. It translates to CASSLSGLYQETQYF.

The V gene is TRBV7-3, the J gene TRBJ2-1, with 7 bases matching TRBD2. The CDR3 is 14 residues long. Germline V gene sequence: CDR1 SGHTA, CDR2 FQGTGA. V gave up 3 bases and J gave up 5 bases; unmatched junction bases: 4. CDR3 sequence (DNA): TGTGCCAGCAGCTTGGGCCTAGCGGACAATGAGCAGTTCTTC. Translating gives CASSLGLADNEQFF.

The chain joins TRBV15 to TRBJ2-1; 12 positions match TRBD2. J was trimmed by 9 bases and V by 1 base; bases with no gene match: 7. The CDR3 covers 16 residues. CDR1 LNHNV and CDR2 YYDKDF come from the germline V gene (reference sequence). The CDR3 DNA is TGTGCCACCAGCAGAGGACTAGCGGGAGTGTTAAGTGAGCAGTTCTTC. This gives the protein CATSRGLAGVLSEQFF.

This rearrangement joins TRBV5-4 to TRBJ2-6; D remains unclear. The CDR3 has 17 residues. Germline values: CDR1 SGHNT, CDR2 YYREEE (reference sequence). The V end lost 0 bases, the J end lost 4 bases, and 14 bases lay between the germline ends. The CDR3 DNA sequence: TGTGCCAGCAGCTTGGCTCACACGTTGTCAGGGGCCAACGTCCTGACTTTC. This encodes CASSLAHTLSGANVLTF.

This clone was recorded once. The chain couples TRBV4-2 to TRBJ2-3; 9 bases are shared with TRBD2. J gave up 0 bases and V 5 bases, and 9 bases lay outside the gene matches. This CDR3 spans 17 amino acids. Germline V gene sequence: CDR1 LGHNA, CDR2 YNFKEQ. CDR3 protein: CASSAWASGKSTDTQYF. The DNA for the CDR3 is TGTGCCAGCAGCGCCTGGGCTAGCGGGAAAAGCACAGATACGCAGTATTTT.

The chain recombines TRBV11-3 with TRBJ2-2; 12 nucleotides align to TRBD2. Germline V gives CDR1 SGHNT, CDR2 YENEEA. The CDR3 covers 15 residues. V shed 5 bases and J 4 bases; nucleotides not matched to a gene: 2. Here the CDR3 DNA reads TGTGCCAGCAGCCCTAGCGGGAGGGTCACCGGGGAGCTGTTTTTT. It yields the protein CASSPSGRVTGELFF.

The chain carries TRBV6-2 or TRBV6-3 and TRBJ2-1; no firm D call. The CDR3 runs 15 residues. Deletions cut 6 bases from V and 5 bases from J, with 17 bases between. The germline CDR1 and CDR2 sequences are MNHEY and SVGEGT. DNA for the CDR3: TGTGCCAGCAGCCTGACTGGAATTATCAACAATGAGCAGTTCTTC. Protein: CASSLTGIINNEQFF.

Notes on this clone: Within the sample, other DNA sequences also encode this same CDR3. The chain couples TRBV12-5 to TRBJ2-5, with TRBD2 matching 11 bases. Germline-derived CDR1 and CDR2 are LGHNT and FRNRAP. V trimming: 7 bases; J trimming: 2 bases; junction bases outside the gene matches: 6. This CDR3 has 15 amino acids. The CDR3: CASARGTSGQETQYF. CDR3 coding DNA: TGTGCTAGTGCCAGGGGGACTAGCGGACAAGAGACCCAGTACTTC.

The chain is built from TRBV18 and TRBJ1-1; no reliable D call. This CDR3 has 13 amino acids. V shed 6 bases and J shed 3 bases, with 11 bases lying between them. In germline, CDR1 is KGHSH, CDR2 LQKENI. The CDR3 sequence: CASSRTPDTEAFF. CDR3 in DNA: TGTGCCAGCTCTCGTACCCCGGACACTGAAGCTTTCTTT.

The chain recombines TRBV30 with TRBJ2-3, with D unclear. CDR3 length equals 12 residues. V lost 1 base to trimming and J lost 3 bases, with 5 bases between them. Germline CDR1 is GTSNPN and CDR2 is SVGIG (reference sequence). The CDR3, as DNA: TGTGCCTGGAGTGCCGGGACAGATACGCAGTATTTT. Translated, it gives CAWSAGTDTQYF.

The V gene is TRBV4-1, the J gene TRBJ1-4; tentatively, D is TRBD1 (5 bases). The germline V and J ends were trimmed by 1 base and 0 bases, with 9 bases remaining between them. Germline CDR1 is MGHRA and CDR2 is YSYEKL. The CDR3 has 16 amino acids. CDR3 coding DNA: TGCGCCAGCAGCCAAGTAGGGGTTACAACTAATGAAAAACTGTTTTTT. Encoded protein: CASSQVGVTTNEKLFF.

This sequence joins TRBV29-1 and TRBJ2-3; 11 bases align to TRBD2. Germline CDR1 SQVTM, CDR2 ANQGSEA. V trimming: 6 bases; J trimming: 7 bases; junction bases outside the gene matches: 9. The CDR3 has 14 amino acids. This CDR3 reads CSVDSSGRKNTQYF. In DNA form, the CDR3 reads TGCAGCGTCGATTCTAGCGGGAGGAAAAATACGCAGTATTTT.

V and J are TRBV28 and TRBJ1-5, with 7 bases that match TRBD1. Germline-derived CDR1 and CDR2 are MDHEN and SYDVKM. There are 12 residues in the CDR3. Trimming at V came to 10 bases and at J to 5 bases, leaving 5 bases not matched to a gene. This CDR3 reads CATHRGYQPQHF. For the CDR3, the DNA is TGTGCCACTCACAGGGGTTATCAGCCCCAGCATTTT.

This clone came up once. V is TRBV10-3 and J is TRBJ2-5; 11 bases align to TRBD2. J was trimmed by 5 bases and V by 4 bases; bases with no gene match: 6. The CDR3 sequence is 15 residues long. Germline V gene data show CDR1 as ENHRY and CDR2 as SYGVKD. The CDR3: CAISGLAGGRETQYF. The CDR3 nucleotides read TGTGCCATCAGTGGGCTAGCGGGAGGTCGGGAGACCCAGTACTTC.

In this sample, this clone turned up once. This chain connects TRBV5-5 to TRBJ1-5; 9 nucleotides line up with TRBD1. The CDR3 contains 17 residues. Germline values: CDR1 SGHKS, CDR2 YYEKEE (reference sequence). V shed 4 bases and J 0 bases; nucleotides not matched to a gene: 8. The CDR3: CASSLDRGSLSNQPQHF. CDR3 nucleotides: TGTGCCAGCAGCCTGGACAGGGGATCCCTTAGCAATCAGCCCCAGCATTTT.

The chain joins TRBV28 to TRBJ1-5; D is unresolved. Germline V gives CDR1 MDHEN, CDR2 SYDVKM. The V and J ends lost 4 bases and 5 bases respectively, with 6 bases between them. The CDR3 is 12 amino acids. In nucleotides, the CDR3 is TGTGCCAGCAGTTCCTCGTATCAGCCCCAGCATTTT. It yields the protein CASSSSYQPQHF.

V is TRBV12-3 or TRBV12-4 and J is TRBJ2-7; no definite D call. This CDR3 is built from 12 residues. V lost 5 bases and J 5 bases, leaving 10 bases between the germline ends. CDR3 sequence: CASSPIPDEQYF. The DNA of the CDR3 is TGTGCCAGCAGTCCGATCCCGGACGAGCAGTACTTC.